This T cell receptor (beta chain) was observed in a study of shared clonotypes between healthy human individuals. The length of the CDR3 is 16 residues. CDR1 and CDR2 (germline): SGHVS, FQNEAQ. J was trimmed by 2 bases and V by 1 base; bases with no gene match: 5. Concerning this clone itself: No antigen is known for it.

Study-level findings and limits: A generally larger estimated richness was seen in naive subsets than in memory subsets. Rarefaction curves obtained for sorted subsets showed sequencing incomplete despite large depth.

In the naive CD8 group, cells lacked CD45RO and were positively selected for CCR7, so terminally differentiated effector memory CD45RA+ cells were left out. Everyone who donated was a Caucasian adult who lived in Nashville, Tennessee. The assay was immunoSEQ multiplex PCR, and TCRdb's table has in-frame clones only and misses some. The repertoire holds about 2 million clones, with less than 95% as singletons. V and J are TRBV7-8 and TRBJ1-5; 7 nucleotides line up with TRBD1. Material: naive CD8+ T cells sorted from blood. This receptor was identified in a man younger than 30 in good health. The CDR3 is CASSLGAGGGNQPQHF. The CDR3 DNA reads as TGTGCCAGCAGCTTAGGGGCAGGGGGTGGCAATCAGCCCCAGCATTTT.